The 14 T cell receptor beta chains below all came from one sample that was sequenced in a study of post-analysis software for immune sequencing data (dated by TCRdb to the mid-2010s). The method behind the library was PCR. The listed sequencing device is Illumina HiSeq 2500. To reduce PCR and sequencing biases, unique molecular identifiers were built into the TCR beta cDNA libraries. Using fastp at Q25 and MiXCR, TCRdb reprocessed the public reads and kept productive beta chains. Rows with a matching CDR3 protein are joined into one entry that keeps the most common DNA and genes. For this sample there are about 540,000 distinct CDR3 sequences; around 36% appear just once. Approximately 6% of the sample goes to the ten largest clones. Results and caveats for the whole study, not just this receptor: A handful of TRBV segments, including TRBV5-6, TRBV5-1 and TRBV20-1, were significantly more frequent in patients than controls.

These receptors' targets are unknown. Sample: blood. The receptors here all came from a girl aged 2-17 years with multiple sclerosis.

CDR3 residues: CASSTGGTTDTQYF. In nucleotides, the CDR3 is TGCGCCAGCTCCACCGGGGGGACGACAGATACGCAGTATTTT. V is TRBV5-1 and J is TRBJ2-3, with TRBD2 identical over 7 bases. Germline lookup yields CDR1 SGHRS and CDR2 YFSETQ. The junction had 8 bases not matched to a gene; V was cut back by 7 bases and J by 3 bases. The CDR3 covers 14 residues.

CDR3 residues: CASSYQQGGGYTF. The CDR3 DNA reads TGTGCCAGCAGTTACCAACAGGGGGGTGGCTACACCTTC. The rearrangement joins TRBV6-5 to TRBJ1-2; 8 bases fit TRBD1. CDR1 is MNHEY and CDR2 is SVGAGI in the germline V gene. The CDR3 runs to 13 residues. V dropped 2 bases and J dropped 7; count of bases not matched to a gene: 3.

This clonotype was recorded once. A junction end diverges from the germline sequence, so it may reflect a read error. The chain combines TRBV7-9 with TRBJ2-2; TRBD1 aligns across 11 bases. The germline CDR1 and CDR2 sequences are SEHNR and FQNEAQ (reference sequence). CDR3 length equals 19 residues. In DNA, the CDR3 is TGTGCCAGCAGCTTAGTTCAAGGACAGGGGGCCTCGAACACTGGGGAGCTGTTTTTT. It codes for CASSLVQGQGASNTGELFF.

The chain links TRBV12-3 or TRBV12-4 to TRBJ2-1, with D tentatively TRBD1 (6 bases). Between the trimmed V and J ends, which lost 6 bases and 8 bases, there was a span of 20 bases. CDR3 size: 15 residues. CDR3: CASRPLGHGAYEQFF. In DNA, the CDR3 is TGTGCCAGCAGACCCCTGGGACATGGAGCCTATGAGCAGTTCTTC.

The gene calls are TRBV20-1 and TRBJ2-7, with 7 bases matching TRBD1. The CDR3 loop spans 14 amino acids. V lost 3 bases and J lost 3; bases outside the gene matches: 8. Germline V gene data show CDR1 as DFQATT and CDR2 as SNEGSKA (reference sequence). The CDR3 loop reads CSARGVAGGYEQYF. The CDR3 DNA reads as TGCAGTGCTAGGGGAGTGGCAGGGGGCTACGAGCAGTACTTC.

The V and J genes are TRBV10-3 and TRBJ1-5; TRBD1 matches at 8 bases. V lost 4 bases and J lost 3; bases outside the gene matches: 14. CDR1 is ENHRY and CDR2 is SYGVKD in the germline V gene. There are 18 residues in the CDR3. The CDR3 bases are TGTGCCATCAGTGGCCCCCCGGGACAGGCGGGTCACAATCAGCCCCAGCATTTT. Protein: CAISGPPGQAGHNQPQHF.

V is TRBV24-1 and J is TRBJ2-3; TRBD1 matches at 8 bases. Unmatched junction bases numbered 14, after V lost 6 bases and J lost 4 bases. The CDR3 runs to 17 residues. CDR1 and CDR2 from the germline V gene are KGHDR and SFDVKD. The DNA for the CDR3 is TGTGCCACCAGTTCCTCTCCAGGGGGCGCGAGATCAGATACGCAGTATTTT. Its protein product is CATSSSPGGARSDTQYF.

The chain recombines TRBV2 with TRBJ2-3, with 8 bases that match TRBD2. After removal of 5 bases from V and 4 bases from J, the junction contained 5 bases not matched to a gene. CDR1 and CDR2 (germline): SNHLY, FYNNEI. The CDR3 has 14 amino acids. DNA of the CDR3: TGTGCCAGCAGTCCCACGGGGGGGGCAGATACGCAGTATTTT. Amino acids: CASSPTGGADTQYF.

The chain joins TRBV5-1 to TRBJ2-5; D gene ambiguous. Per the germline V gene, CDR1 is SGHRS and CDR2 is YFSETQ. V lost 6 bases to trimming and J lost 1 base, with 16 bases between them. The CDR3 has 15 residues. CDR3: CASNPTVASQETQYF. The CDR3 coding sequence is TGCGCCAGCAACCCCACGGTGGCATCCCAAGAGACCCAGTACTTC.

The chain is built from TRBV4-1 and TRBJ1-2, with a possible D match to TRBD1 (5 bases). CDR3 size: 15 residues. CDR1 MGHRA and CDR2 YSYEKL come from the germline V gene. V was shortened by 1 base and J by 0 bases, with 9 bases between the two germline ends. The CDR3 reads CASSQVGTSNYGYTF. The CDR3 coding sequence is TGCGCCAGCAGCCAAGTGGGGACTTCTAACTATGGCTACACCTTC.

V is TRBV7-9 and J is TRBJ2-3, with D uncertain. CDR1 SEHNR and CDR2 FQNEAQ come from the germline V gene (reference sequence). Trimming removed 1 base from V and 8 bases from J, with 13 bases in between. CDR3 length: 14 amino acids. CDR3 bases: TGTGCCAGCAGCTTAGGAACCCTTCTGGTTACGCAGTATTTT. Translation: CASSLGTLLVTQYF.

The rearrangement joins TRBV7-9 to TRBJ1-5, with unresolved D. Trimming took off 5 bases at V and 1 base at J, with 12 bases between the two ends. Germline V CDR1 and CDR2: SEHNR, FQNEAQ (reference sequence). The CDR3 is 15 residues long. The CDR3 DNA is TGTGCCAGCAGCCGACAAGACGGGAGCAATCAGCCCCAGCATTTT. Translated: CASSRQDGSNQPQHF.

The CDR3 DNA is TGTGCCAGCACTAAATGGGACAGCCACAATGAGCAGTTCTTC. It translates to CASTKWDSHNEQFF. The genes are TRBV12-3 or TRBV12-4 and TRBJ2-1; TRBD1 aligns across 7 bases. V dropped 7 bases and J dropped 5; count of bases not matched to a gene: 8. The CDR3 loop spans 14 amino acids.

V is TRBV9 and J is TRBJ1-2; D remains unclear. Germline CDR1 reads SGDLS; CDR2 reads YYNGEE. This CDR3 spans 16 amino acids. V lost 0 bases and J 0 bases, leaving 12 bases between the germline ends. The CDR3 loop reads CASSVGVGFANYGYTF. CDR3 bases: TGTGCCAGCAGCGTAGGGGTGGGGTTCGCTAACTATGGCTACACCTTC.